Presented here are 8 T cell receptor beta chains from one specimen sequenced in a study of blood T cells in healthy people across ages. Combining a sample-barcoded 5' primer with a J-beta primer mix, a second PCR ran for about 7 to 12 cycles. A single record per CDR3 protein comes from TCRdb applying MiXCR to the 5' RACE reads. The table shows over 950,000 distinct CDR3 sequences, with roughly two fifths occurring only once. The sequenced material came from blood. Receptor source: a man between 18 and 35 years old in good health.

This clonotype was seen just once. This chain joins TRBV2 and TRBJ2-4, with D maybe TRBD1 (5 bases). TRBJ2-7 matches the DNA end more closely, so the J call is doubtful. The length of the CDR3 is 13 residues. CDR1 is SNHLY, CDR2 FYNNEI, per germline. In DNA, the CDR3 is TGTGCCAGCAGTGCAGGGTTTGCAAACGAGCAGTACTTC. Residues: CASSAGFANEQYF.

The chain carries TRBV9 and TRBJ1-4; tentative D call: TRBD1 (5 bases). Trimming left V 2 bases short and J 6 bases short, with 11 bases between. The CDR3 length is 14 residues. Germline V CDR1 and CDR2: SGDLS, YYNGEE. CDR3 loop: CASSVTEAHEKLFF. The CDR3 bases are TGTGCCAGCAGCGTGACAGAGGCCCATGAAAAACTGTTTTTT.

The CDR3 nucleotides read TGTGCCAGCAGCGTAGGAGGAGACACCAACACTGAAGCTTTCTTT. This gives the protein CASSVGGDTNTEAFF. The chain joins TRBV9 to TRBJ1-1; D unresolved. The V end was cut by 0 bases, the J end by 2 bases, with 11 bases between. Looked up from germline, CDR1 is SGDLS and CDR2 is YYNGEE. This CDR3 spans 15 amino acids.

This clonotype was recorded a few times. The V gene is TRBV7-9, the J gene TRBJ1-6; D not certain. The V gene's germline CDR1 is SEHNR and CDR2 FQNEAQ (reference sequence). The CDR3 is 13 residues long. V lost 1 base and J lost 10, with 8 bases in between. The CDR3 is CASSLDQLSPLHF. The CDR3 DNA is TGTGCCAGCAGCTTAGATCAACTATCACCCCTCCACTTT.

The gene calls are TRBV7-9 and TRBJ1-4, with D possibly being TRBD1 (5 bases). The germline V gene encodes CDR1 SEHNR and CDR2 FQNEAQ (reference sequence). The CDR3 consists of 14 residues. The V end was cut by 4 bases, the J end by 5 bases, with 11 bases between. The CDR3 bases are TGTGCCAGCAGCTCATTTAGGGGAAATGAAAAACTGTTTTTT. Encoded protein: CASSSFRGNEKLFF.

Worth noting for this clonotype: A read error may be the cause here, since a much bigger clone is one base away. The chain employs TRBV12-3 or TRBV12-4 and TRBJ2-1; TRBD1 aligns across 9 bases. The J call may not be correct, given that the DNA end is closer to TRBJ2-7. The CDR3 is 15 amino acids. The CDR3 nucleotides read TGTGCCAGCACCAAAACAGGGGGCGCGAACAATGAGCAGTACTTC. Amino acid sequence: CASTKTGGANNEQYF.

The J gene is TRBJ1-2, the V gene TRBV5-4; TRBD1 is a possible D gene (6 bases). V dropped 0 bases and J dropped 13 bases, with 13 bases sitting between them. The germline CDR1 and CDR2 sequences are SGHNT and YYREEE (reference sequence). This CDR3 contains 12 residues. CDR3 coding DNA: TGTGCCAGCAGCTTGGACAGCGTGGACAGCACCTTC. Translated: CASSLDSVDSTF.

The chain employs TRBV6-1 and TRBJ2-3; a possible D gene is TRBD1 (5 bases). Trimming left V 9 bases short and J 4 bases short, with 20 bases between. CDR1 and CDR2 from the germline V gene are MNHNS and SASEGT. There are 15 residues in the CDR3. The CDR3 is CARGRPGYFPDTQYF. The DNA for the CDR3 is TGTGCCAGGGGCCGGCCAGGGTATTTTCCAGATACGCAGTATTTT.